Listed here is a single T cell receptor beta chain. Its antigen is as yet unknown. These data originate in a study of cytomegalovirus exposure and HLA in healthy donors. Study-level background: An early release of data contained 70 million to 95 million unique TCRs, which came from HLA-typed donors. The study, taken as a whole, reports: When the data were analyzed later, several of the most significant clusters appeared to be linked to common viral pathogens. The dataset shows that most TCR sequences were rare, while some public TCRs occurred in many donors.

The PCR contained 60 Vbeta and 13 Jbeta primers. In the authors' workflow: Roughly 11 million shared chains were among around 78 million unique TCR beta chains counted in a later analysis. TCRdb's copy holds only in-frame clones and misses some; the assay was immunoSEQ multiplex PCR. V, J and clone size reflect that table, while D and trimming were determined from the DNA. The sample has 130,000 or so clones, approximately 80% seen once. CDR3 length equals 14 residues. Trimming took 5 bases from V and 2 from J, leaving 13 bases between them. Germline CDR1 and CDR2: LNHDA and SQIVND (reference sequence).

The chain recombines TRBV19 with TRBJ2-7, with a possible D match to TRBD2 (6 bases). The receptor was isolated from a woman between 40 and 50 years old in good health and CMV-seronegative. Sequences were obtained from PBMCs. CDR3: CASSAGLWTYEQYF. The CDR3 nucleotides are TGTGCCAGTAGTGCGGGGTTATGGACCTACGAGCAGTACTTC.